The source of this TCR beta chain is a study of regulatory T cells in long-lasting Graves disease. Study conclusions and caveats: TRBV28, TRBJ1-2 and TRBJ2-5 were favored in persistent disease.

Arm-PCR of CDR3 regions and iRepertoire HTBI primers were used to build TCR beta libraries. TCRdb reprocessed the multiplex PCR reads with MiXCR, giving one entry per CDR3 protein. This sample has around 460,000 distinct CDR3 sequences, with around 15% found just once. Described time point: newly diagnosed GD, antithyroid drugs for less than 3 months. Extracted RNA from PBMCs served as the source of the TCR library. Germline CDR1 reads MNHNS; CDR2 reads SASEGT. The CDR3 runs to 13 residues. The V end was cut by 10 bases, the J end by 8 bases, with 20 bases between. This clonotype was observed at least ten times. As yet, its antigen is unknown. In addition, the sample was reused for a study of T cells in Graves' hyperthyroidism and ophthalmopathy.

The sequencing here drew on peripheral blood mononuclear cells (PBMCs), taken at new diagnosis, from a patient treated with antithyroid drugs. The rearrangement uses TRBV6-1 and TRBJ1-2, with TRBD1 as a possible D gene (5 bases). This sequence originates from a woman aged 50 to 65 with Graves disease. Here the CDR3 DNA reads TGTGCCACTAAGGGGAATTTAACTCGAGGCTACACCTTC. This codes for CATKGNLTRGYTF.